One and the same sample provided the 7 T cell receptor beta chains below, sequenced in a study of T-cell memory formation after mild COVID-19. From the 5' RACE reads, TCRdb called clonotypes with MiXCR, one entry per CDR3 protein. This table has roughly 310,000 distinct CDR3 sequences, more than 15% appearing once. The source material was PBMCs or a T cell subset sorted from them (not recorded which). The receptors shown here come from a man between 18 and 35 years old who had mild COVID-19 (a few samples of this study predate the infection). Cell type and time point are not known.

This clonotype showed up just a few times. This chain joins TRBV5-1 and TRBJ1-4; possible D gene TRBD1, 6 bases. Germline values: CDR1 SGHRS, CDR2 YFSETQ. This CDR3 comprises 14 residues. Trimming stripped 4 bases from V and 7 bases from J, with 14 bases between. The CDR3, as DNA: TGCGCCAGCAGCACCTTAGACAGGACTGAAAAACTGTTTTTT. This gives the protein CASSTLDRTEKLFF.

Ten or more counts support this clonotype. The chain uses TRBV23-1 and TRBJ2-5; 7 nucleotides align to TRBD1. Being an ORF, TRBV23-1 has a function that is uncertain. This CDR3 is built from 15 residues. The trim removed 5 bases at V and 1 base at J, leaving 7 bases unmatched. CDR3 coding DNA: TGCGCCAGCAGTTACGGACAGGCGTTCCAAGAGACCCAGTACTTC. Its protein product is CASSYGQAFQETQYF.

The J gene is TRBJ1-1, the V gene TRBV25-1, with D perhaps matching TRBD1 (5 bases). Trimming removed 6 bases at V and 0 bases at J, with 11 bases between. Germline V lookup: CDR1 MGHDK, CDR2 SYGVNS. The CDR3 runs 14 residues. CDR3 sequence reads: CASRGTEMNTEAFF. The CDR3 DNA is TGTGCCAGCAGAGGGACGGAGATGAACACTGAAGCTTTCTTT.

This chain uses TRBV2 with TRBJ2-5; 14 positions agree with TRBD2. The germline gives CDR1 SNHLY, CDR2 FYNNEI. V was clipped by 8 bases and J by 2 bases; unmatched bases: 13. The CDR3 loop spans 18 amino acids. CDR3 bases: TGTGCCAGCCATGAGACACGACTAGCGGGGGGGATACAAGAGACCCAGTACTTC. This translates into CASHETRLAGGIQETQYF.

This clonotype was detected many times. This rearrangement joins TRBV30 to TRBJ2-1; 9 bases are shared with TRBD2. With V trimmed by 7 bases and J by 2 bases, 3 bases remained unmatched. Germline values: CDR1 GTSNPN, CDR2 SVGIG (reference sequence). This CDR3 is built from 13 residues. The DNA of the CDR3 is TGTGCCTCTCGCGGGGGGGCCTACAATGAGCAGTTCTTC. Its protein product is CASRGGAYNEQFF.

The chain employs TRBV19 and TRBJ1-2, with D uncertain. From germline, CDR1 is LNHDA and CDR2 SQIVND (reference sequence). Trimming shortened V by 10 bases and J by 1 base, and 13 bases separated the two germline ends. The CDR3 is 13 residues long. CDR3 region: CATSPVVNYGYTF. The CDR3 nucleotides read TGTGCCACATCGCCGGTGGTTAACTATGGCTACACCTTC.

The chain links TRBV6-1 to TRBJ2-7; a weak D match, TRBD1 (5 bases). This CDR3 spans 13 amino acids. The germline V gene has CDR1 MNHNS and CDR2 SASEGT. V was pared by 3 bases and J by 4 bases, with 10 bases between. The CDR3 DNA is TGTGCCAGCAGTGACTACAGGATATACGAGCAGTACGTC. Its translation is CASSDYRIYEQYV.